The 3 T cell receptor beta chains presented below share a single source sample, sequenced in a study of cytomegalovirus exposure and HLA in healthy donors. This PCR relied on a set of 60 Vbeta primers and 13 Jbeta primers. The data were produced by immunoSEQ multiplex PCR, yet TCRdb's version contains in-frame clones alone and is incomplete. Of roughly 190,000 clones in the sample, over 65% were seen once. Source material: PBMCs. The receptor set was obtained from a woman aged 50 to 65 in good health and CMV-seropositive.

The chain has TRBV7-2 and TRBJ2-1; TRBD1 agrees at 8 bases. Losses at the gene ends were 5 bases for V and 4 bases for J; bases not matched to a gene: 10. The CDR3 runs to 16 residues. CDR1 is SGHTA, CDR2 FQGNSA, per germline. The DNA of the CDR3 is TGTGCCAGCAGCCATTTAGGGGACAGGCTATACAATGAGCAGTTCTTC. Amino acids: CASSHLGDRLYNEQFF.

The chain combines TRBV5-1 with TRBJ2-1, with TRBD2 identical over 8 bases. Germline V CDR1 and CDR2: SGHRS, YFSETQ. This CDR3 contains 15 residues. The trim removed 6 bases at V and 2 bases at J, leaving 7 bases unmatched. For the CDR3, the DNA is TGCGCCAGCACCCCCGGGGGGGGAGCCTACAATGAGCAGTTCTTC. This codes for CASTPGGGAYNEQFF.

The CDR3 nucleotides are TGTGCCAGCAGCTTACTCGGCGGGGGGCCCTACAATGAGCAGTTCTTC. Protein sequence: CASSLLGGGPYNEQFF. The chain employs TRBV7-3 and TRBJ2-1; 8 nucleotides line up with TRBD2. The V gene end was trimmed by 2 bases and the J gene end by 2 bases; junction bases not matched to a gene: 5. The CDR3 spans 16 residues. Germline V gene lookup returns CDR1 SGHTA and CDR2 FQGTGA.